This T cell receptor (beta chain) was captured in a study of T-cell reconstitution after alpha-beta-depleted transplantation in children. Study-wide findings and caveats: T-cell counts and diversity at one year post-transplant came mainly from newly produced T cells. Surviving thymic progenitors and recipient T cells were the source of high TCRbeta diversity at day 60 in some patients.

Using unique molecular identifiers, the investigators prepared the TCRbeta library. TCRdb reprocessed the PCR reads with MiXCR, giving one entry per CDR3 protein. The sample has fewer than 400,000 distinct CDR3 sequences; over 20% are singletons. Germline V gene lookup returns CDR1 DFQATT and CDR2 SNEGSKA (reference sequence). J lost 4 bases, V lost 6 bases, and 5 bases had no gene match. This CDR3 comprises 13 residues. Regarding this clonotype: Its antigen remains unknown.

This TCR derives from a male patient aged 5 to 17 who had a stem cell transplant for acute lymphoblastic leukemia, so the T cells may come from the graft donor. The sample consisted of PBMCs, mostly from graft donor cells, taken 180 days after TCRalphabeta/CD19-depleted stem cell transplant. This sequence joins TRBV20-1 and TRBJ2-5; 10 positions agree with TRBD2. CDR3 amino acids: CSAPGTSAETQYF. In DNA form, the CDR3 reads TGCAGTGCCCCAGGGACTAGCGCAGAGACCCAGTACTTC.